The source of this T cell receptor beta chain is a study of human T cells and chemical hapten exposure. Study results and caveats: Unchanged with DPC sensitization were TCRs above 1 in 1000 frequency.

Stated time point: patch test 1, 2 weeks after DPC sensitization. As to treatment: therapeutic diphenylcyclopropenone sensitization with weekly scalp DPC. Before extraction, the whole blood was not fractionated, and total RNA was taken from it. Within the library, unique molecular identifiers were attached to each individual cDNA molecule. TCRdb redid the calling of the RACE reads with MiXCR, one entry per CDR3 protein. The sample shows 150,000 to 200,000 distinct CDR3 sequences, roughly 15% of them seen only once. With 10 bases removed from V and 1 base from J, the gap between germline ends came to 21 bases. CDR1 and CDR2 (germline): MDHEN, SYDVKM. The CDR3 spans 16 residues. About this clonotype: Its antigen remains unknown.

Specimen: whole blood, collected in connection with sensitization to the hapten diphenylcyclopropenone (DPC). The chain links TRBV28 to TRBJ2-3; D may be TRBD1 (6 bases). This receptor was obtained from a woman under 40 with alopecia areata. Some clones in this sample may be carry-over from other donors' samples. This chain's CDR3 is CATASPQGPGTDTQYF. The CDR3 DNA is TGTGCCACCGCTTCCCCACAGGGTCCGGGCACAGATACGCAGTATTTT. Together with reference TRBV28 and TRBJ2-3, the CDR3 gives the full variable domain: DVKVTQSSRYLVKRTGEKVFLECVQDMDHENMFWYRQDPGLGLRLIYFSYDVKMKEKGDIPEGYSVSREKKERFSLILESASTNQTSMYLCATASPQGPGTDTQYFGPGTRLTVL.